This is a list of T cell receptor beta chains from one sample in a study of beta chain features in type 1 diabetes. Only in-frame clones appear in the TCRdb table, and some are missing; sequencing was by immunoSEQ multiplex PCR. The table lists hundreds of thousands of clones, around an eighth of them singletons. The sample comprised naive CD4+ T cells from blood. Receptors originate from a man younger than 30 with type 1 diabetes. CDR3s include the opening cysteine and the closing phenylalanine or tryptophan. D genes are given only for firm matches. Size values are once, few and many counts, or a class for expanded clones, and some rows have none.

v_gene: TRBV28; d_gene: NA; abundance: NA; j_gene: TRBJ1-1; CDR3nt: TGTGCCAGCAGGCCACAACAGGTACAAGCTTTCTTT; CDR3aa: CASRPQQVQAFF
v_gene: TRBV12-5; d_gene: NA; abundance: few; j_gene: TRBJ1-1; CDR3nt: TGTGCTAGTGGTTTGGTGGAGTTTTCTGAAGCTTTCTTT; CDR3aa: CASGLVEFSEAFF
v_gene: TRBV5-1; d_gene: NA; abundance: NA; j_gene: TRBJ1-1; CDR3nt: TGCGCCAGCAGCTTGTACACAGAGAACACTGAAGCTTTCTTT; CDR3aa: CASSLYTENTEAFF
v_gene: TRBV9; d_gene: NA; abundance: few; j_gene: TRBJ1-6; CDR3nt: TGTGCCAGCAGCGTAGACTCAGGGTTTGATTCACCCCTCCACTTT; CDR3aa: CASSVDSGFDSPLHF
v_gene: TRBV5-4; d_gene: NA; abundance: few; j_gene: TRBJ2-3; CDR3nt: TGTGCCAGCAGCCCCTGGGGAACAAGCACAGATACGCAGTATTTT; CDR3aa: CASSPWGTSTDTQYF
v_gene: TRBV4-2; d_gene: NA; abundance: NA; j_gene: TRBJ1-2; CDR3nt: TGTGCCAGCAGCCCCACGCAGGGGTCTACTGGCTACACCTTC; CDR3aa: CASSPTQGSTGYTF
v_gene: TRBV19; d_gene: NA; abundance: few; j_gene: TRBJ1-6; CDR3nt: TGTGCCAGTAGTATCGGAATGGACAGACCCCTCCACTTT; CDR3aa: CASSIGMDRPLHF
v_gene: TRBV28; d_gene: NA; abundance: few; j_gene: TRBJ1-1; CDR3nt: TGTGCCAGCAGTCGTGTTGAAGCTTTCTTT; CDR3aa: CASSRVEAFF
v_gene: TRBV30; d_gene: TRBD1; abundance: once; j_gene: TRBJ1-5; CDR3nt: TGTGCCTGGAGGACGGGACAGGAGGCCCTGGGGGGTCAGCCCCAGCATTTT; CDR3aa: CAWRTGQEALGGQPQHF
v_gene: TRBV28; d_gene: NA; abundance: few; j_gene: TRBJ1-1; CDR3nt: TGTGCCAGCAGTCTGTACGCCGCGCCCTTACAGAACACTGAAGCTTTCTTT; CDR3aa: CASSLYAAPLQNTEAFF
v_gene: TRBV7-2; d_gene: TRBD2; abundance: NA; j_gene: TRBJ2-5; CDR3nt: TGTGCCAGCAGCTTCTCGACTAGCGGGGTCTTCGGCCAAGAGACCCAGTACTTC; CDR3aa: CASSFSTSGVFGQETQYF
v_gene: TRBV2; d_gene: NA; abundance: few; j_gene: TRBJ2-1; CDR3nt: TGTGCCAGCGGTTCCAGTCCGGTCTCCTACAATGAGCAGTTCTTC; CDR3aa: CASGSSPVSYNEQFF
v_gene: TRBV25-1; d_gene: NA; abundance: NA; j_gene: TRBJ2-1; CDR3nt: TGTGCCAGCAGTGAAGATTTACCCGTCGCCATCTTC; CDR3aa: CASSEDLPVAIF
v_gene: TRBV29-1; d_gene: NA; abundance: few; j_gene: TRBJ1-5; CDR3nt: TGCAGCGTTGAAGGGGAGACAGTCGGACAGCCCCAGCATTTT; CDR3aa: CSVEGETVGQPQHF
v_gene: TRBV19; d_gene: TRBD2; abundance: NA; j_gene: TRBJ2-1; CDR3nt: TGTGCCAGTAGTCCTACTAGCGGGGGGTTCAATGAGCAGTTCTTC; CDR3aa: CASSPTSGGFNEQFF
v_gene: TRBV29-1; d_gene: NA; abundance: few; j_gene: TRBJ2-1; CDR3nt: TGCAGCGTTGAAAGGACTTGGGAGATGCAGTTCTTC; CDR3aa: CSVERTWEMQFF
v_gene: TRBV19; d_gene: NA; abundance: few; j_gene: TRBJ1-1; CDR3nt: TGTGCCAGTAGTATCCTAAACGAGAACACTGAAGCTTTCTTT; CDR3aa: CASSILNENTEAFF
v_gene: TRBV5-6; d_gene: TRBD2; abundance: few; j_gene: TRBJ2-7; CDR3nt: TGTGCCAGCAGCTTGTCTTCTAGCGGACCTACCTACGAGCAGTACTTC; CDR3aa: CASSLSSSGPTYEQYF
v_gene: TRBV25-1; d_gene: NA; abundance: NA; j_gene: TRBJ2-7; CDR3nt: TGTGCCAGCAGTGACGTAGACAGGTCCTACGAGCAGTACTTC; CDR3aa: CASSDVDRSYEQYF
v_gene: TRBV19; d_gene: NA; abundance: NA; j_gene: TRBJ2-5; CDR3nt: TGTGCCAGTAGTCAATCGGTGGGAGAGACCCAGTACTTC; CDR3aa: CASSQSVGETQYF
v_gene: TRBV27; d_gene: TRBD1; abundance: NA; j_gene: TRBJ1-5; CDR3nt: TGTGCCAGCAGTCCTCGGACAGGGGGCTTCGATCAGCCCCAGCATTTT; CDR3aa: CASSPRTGGFDQPQHF
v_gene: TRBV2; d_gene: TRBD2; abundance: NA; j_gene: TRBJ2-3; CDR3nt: TGTGCCAGCCCCCTCGGGGCGGGGGGGAACACAGATACGCAGTATTTT; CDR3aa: CASPLGAGGNTDTQYF
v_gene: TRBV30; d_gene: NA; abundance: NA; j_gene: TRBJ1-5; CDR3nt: TGTGCCTGGGGGCTTCCTAATCAGCCCCAGCATTTT; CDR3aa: CAWGLPNQPQHF
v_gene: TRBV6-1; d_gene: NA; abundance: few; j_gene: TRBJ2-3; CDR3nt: TGTGCCAGCAGATTAGCGTTCGCAGATACGCAGTATTTT; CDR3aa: CASRLAFADTQYF
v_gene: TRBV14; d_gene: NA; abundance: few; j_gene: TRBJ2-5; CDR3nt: TGTGCCAGCAGCCAACCCCGGGACTCGTCCCAAGAGACCCAGTACTTC; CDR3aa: CASSQPRDSSQETQYF
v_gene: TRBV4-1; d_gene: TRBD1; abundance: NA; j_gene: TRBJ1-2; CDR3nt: TGCGCCAGCAGCCACCTCTGGGACAGGACTAACTATGGCTACACCTTC; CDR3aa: CASSHLWDRTNYGYTF
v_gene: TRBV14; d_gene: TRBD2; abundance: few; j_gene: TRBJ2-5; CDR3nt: TGTGCCAGCAGCCAAGATTGGGCCGGGGGGGAGACCCAGTACTTC; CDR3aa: CASSQDWAGGETQYF
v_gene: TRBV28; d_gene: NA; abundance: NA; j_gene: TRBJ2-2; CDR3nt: TGTGCCAGCAGTACCCCCTCGGCGGCCCGGGGGGAGCTGTTTTTT; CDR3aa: CASSTPSAARGELFF
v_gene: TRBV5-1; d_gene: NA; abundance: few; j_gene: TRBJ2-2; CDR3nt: TGCGCCAGCAACTCCGGGACAACGGACACCGGGGAGCTGTTTTTT; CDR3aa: CASNSGTTDTGELFF
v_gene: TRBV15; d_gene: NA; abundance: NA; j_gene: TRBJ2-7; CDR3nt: TGTGCCACCAGCAGACTACTCGGCGACTACCTGAAAAGGGACGAGCAGTACTTC; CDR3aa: CATSRLLGDYLKRDEQYF
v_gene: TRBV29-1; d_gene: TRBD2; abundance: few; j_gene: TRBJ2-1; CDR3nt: TGCAGCGTCTCTAGCGGGGGCTACAATGAGCAGTTCTTC; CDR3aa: CSVSSGGYNEQFF
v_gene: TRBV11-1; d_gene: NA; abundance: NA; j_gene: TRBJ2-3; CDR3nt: TGTGCCAGCAGCTCCAGAGGGTCGTTTGGACTAAATACGCAGTATTTT; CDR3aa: CASSSRGSFGLNTQYF
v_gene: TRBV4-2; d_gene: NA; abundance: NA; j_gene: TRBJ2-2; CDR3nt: TGTGCCAGCAGCCAGCGGACCGGGGAGCTGTTTTTT; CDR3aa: CASSQRTGELFF
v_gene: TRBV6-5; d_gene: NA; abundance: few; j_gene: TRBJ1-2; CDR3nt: TGTGCCAGCAGTTACTCGAGCGTGGAACGCTATGGCTACACCTTC; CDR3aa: CASSYSSVERYGYTF
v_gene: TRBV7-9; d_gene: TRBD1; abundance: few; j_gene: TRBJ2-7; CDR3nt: TGTGCCAGCAGCCCCAGGGACAGCTCCTACGAGCAGTACTTC; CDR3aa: CASSPRDSSYEQYF
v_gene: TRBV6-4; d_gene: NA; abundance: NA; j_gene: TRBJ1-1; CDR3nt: TGTGCCAGCAGTGCCGGAGTGAACACTGAAGCTTTCTTT; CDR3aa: CASSAGVNTEAFF
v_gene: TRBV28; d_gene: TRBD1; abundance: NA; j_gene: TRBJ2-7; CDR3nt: TGTGCCAGCTCGTCCCCTGGACAGGGAATTAACGAGCAGTACTTC; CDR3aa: CASSSPGQGINEQYF
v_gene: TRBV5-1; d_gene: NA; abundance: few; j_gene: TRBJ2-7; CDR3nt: TGCGCCAGCAGCTTGGCCGGCCTAAAGAGCGACGAGCAGTACTTC; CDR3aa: CASSLAGLKSDEQYF
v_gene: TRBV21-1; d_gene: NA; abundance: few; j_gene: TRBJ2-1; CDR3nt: TGTGCCAGCAGCCCAGCGGGGGGCGGAAATGAGCAGTTCTTC; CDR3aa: CASSPAGGGNEQFF
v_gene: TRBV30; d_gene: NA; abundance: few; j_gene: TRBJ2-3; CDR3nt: TGTGCCTGGAGTACACCAGGGATTCCCACAGATACGCAGTATTTT; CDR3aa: CAWSTPGIPTDTQYF